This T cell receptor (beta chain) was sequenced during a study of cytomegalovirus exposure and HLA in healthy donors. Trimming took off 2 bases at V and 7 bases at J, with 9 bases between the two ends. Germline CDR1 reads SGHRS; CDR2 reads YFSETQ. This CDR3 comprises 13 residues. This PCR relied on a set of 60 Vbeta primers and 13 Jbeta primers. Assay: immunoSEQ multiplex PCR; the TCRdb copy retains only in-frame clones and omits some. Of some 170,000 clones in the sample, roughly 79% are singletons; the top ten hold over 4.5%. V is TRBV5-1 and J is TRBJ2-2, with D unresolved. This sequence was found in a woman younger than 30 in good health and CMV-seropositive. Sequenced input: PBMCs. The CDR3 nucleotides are TGCGCCAGCAGCTTTTCGGGTGACGGGGAGCTGTTTTTT. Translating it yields CASSFSGDGELFF.